Listed below are T cell receptor beta chains from one sample, sequenced in a study of T cells after yellow fever vaccination. TCRdb recomputed calls from the 5' RACE reads with MiXCR, one row per CDR3 protein. This sample yields 400,000 to 650,000 distinct CDR3 sequences, of which around a fifth are seen a single time; about 16% belongs to the top ten. The sample here was PBMCs, taken less than 25 days after the first yellow fever vaccination. Receptors originate from a man aged 18 to 35 who received the YFV17D yellow fever vaccine. Each CDR3 is given with its conserved first and last residue. D genes are given only for firm matches. Not every row has a clone size; where given, it reads once, few, many or a size class.

d_call j_call v_call clone_size cdr3_nt cdr3_aa
. TRBJ2-2 TRBV9 many TGTGCCAGCAGCTTAAAGAAAAGGGGGGTAGACACCGGGGAGCTGTTTTTT CASSLKKRGVDTGELFF
TRBD1 TRBJ1-4 TRBV5-1 . TGCGCCAGCAGCCCCCGGGACAGGGGAACTAATGAAAAACTGTTTTTT CASSPRDRGTNEKLFF
TRBD1 TRBJ2-1 TRBV12-3/TRBV12-4 . TGTGCCAGCAGTTTAGGCGGACAGGGGGTAAATGAGCAGTTCTTC CASSLGGQGVNEQFF
. TRBJ2-1 TRBV5-4 . TGTGCCAGCAGCCCGGGACTCCCACTAGGGTCCAATGAGCAGTTCTTC CASSPGLPLGSNEQFF
. TRBJ1-4 TRBV12-3/TRBV12-4 . TGTGCCAGCAGCCCACGGGCGGGCGGTGGAAAACTGTTTTTT CASSPRAGGGKLFF
. TRBJ2-7 TRBV6-5 once TGTGCCAGCAGTTACCGGCCGGCACCTACCTACGAGCAGTACTTC CASSYRPAPTYEQYF
. TRBJ2-5 TRBV10-3 . TGTGCCATCAGGCTCGGGGGAGCCAACCAAGAGACCCAGTACTTC CAIRLGGANQETQYF
. TRBJ1-6 TRBV5-1 . TGCGCCAGCAGCTTGGTGGCTCAGGGAGTCCGAGATTCACCCCTCCACTTT CASSLVAQGVRDSPLHF
. TRBJ2-1 TRBV24-1 . TGTGCCACCAGTGATTTACTGGGGAATGAGCAGTTCTTC CATSDLLGNEQFF
. TRBJ2-3 TRBV20-1 few TGCAGTGCTAGAGTCCTACCGGGACTCCCCTCGAGCACAGATACGCAGTATTTT CSARVLPGLPSSTDTQYF
TRBD2 TRBJ2-3 TRBV11-2 few TGTGCCACAGCGGCACTAGCGGGGAGAATTGCTACGCAGTATTTT CATAALAGRIATQYF
. TRBJ2-1 TRBV7-2 few TGTGCCAGCAGCTGGGGTGGGCACGAGCAGTTCTTC CASSWGGHEQFF
. TRBJ2-3 TRBV6-1 few TGTGCCAGCAGCCCGACAGGCGTAGTCTCCACAGATACGCAGTATTTT CASSPTGVVSTDTQYF
. TRBJ2-5 TRBV7-2 many TGTGCCAGCGGGCGTGAGACCCAGTACTTC CASGRETQYF
. TRBJ1-4 TRBV28 once TGTGCCAGCAGTTCCAGGGGTGTGGGTGAAAAACTGTTTTTT CASSSRGVGEKLFF
. TRBJ2-3 TRBV6-2/TRBV6-3 few TGTGCCAGCACCGGGCGGTCGGTCACAGATACGCAGTATTTT CASTGRSVTDTQYF
. TRBJ1-1 TRBV5-5 . TGTGCCAGCCGAAGGAGTTATCCAGGGACTGAAGCTTTCTTT CASRRSYPGTEAFF
TRBD2 TRBJ2-5 TRBV9 many TGTGCCAGCAGCCTCAAACACGCTAGCGGGGGGTTCCAAGAGACCCAGTACTTC CASSLKHASGGFQETQYF
. TRBJ1-4 TRBV4-1 few TGCGCCAGCAAGGGGTTGGGTAATGAAAAACTGTTTTTT CASKGLGNEKLFF
. TRBJ2-5 TRBV7-8 . TGTGCCAGCAGCTTAACTAGCCGGTTGGGGCAGACCCAGTACTTC CASSLTSRLGQTQYF
. TRBJ2-5 TRBV7-8 many TGTGCCAGCAGCTTCCCCCGACTGGGGCGGGAAGAGACCCAGTACTTC CASSFPRLGREETQYF
TRBD1 TRBJ2-2 TRBV24-1 . TGTGCCACCAGTGGTAAGGGACAGGGTACGACCGGGGAGCTGTTTTTT CATSGKGQGTTGELFF
. TRBJ2-3 TRBV6-5 once TGTGCCAGCAGTTACTCGGGGCAGGGGCGAATAGATACGCAGTATTTT CASSYSGQGRIDTQYF
. TRBJ2-3 TRBV5-1 few TGCGCCAGCAGCTTGATGGGGGGAGCTAGCACAGATACGCAGTATTTT CASSLMGGASTDTQYF
. TRBJ1-1 TRBV18 . TGTGCCAGCTCACGTAACCGGGGGGCGGACGCGGAAGCTTTCTTT CASSRNRGADAEAFF
. TRBJ2-6 TRBV5-6 few TGTGCCAGCAGCGGAGGTCCGATCTCTGGGGCCAACGTCCTGACTTTC CASSGGPISGANVLTF
. TRBJ2-2 TRBV11-2 . TGTGCCAGCAGCTTAGTCCCCGGGACATCTCTCAACGGGGAGCTGTTTTTT CASSLVPGTSLNGELFF
. TRBJ2-7 TRBV7-8 . TGTGCCAGCAGCCCACGGGCCGGACCCCACGAGCAGTACTTC CASSPRAGPHEQYF
. TRBJ1-2 TRBV5-5 . TGTGCCAGCAGCTTGGATCCCGGGACGGATGGCTACACCTTC CASSLDPGTDGYTF
. TRBJ2-1 TRBV21-1 few TGTGCCAGCAGTAAGGGGGGGGTCTCCTACAATGAGCAGTTCTTC CASSKGGVSYNEQFF
TRBD1 TRBJ2-7 TRBV10-3 . TGTGCCATCAGTTGGACAGGGAGCACGAACGAGCAGTACTTC CAISWTGSTNEQYF
. TRBJ2-2 TRBV4-1 once TGCGCCAGCAGCCAAGGCAACAGGGTAACCGGGGAGCTGTTTTTT CASSQGNRVTGELFF
. TRBJ2-3 TRBV4-1 . TGCGCCAGCAGCCAAGATGAGAGAACAGGGACAGATACGCAGTATTTT CASSQDERTGTDTQYF
. TRBJ2-1 TRBV28 few TGTGCCAGCACCTGGGGGTTCTCCTACAATGAGCAGTTCTTC CASTWGFSYNEQFF
TRBD1 TRBJ2-2 TRBV24-1 . TGTGCCACCAGTGATTTGACAGGGGCGGCCGGGGAGCTGTTTTTT CATSDLTGAAGELFF
. TRBJ1-2 TRBV7-3 . TGTGCCAGCAGCCAGAGCTCGGGGGATCGCTACACCTTC CASSQSSGDRYTF
. TRBJ1-1 TRBV6-1 once TGTGCCAGCAGTGAGGGACCTCCGCGGAGTGAAGCTTTCTTT CASSEGPPRSEAFF
TRBD1 TRBJ2-1 TRBV28 . TGTGCCAGCAGTTTCCTCCGGGACAGGGGCTCCTACAATGAGCAGTTCTTC CASSFLRDRGSYNEQFF
TRBD1 TRBJ2-2 TRBV28 . TGTGCCAGCAGTTCCTCGTCAGGGGGCTACACCGGGGAGCTGTTTTTT CASSSSSGGYTGELFF
. TRBJ2-1 TRBV24-1 . TGTGCCACCAGTGAAGGTGGCCTAGGGGAGTCTGAGCAGTTCTTC CATSEGGLGESEQFF
TRBD2 TRBJ2-1 TRBV10-3 . TGTGCCACCGGCTGGGCGGGGGTCTCCTACAATGAGCAGTTCTTC CATGWAGVSYNEQFF
. TRBJ1-1 TRBV9 . TGTGCCAGCAGCTCCCTCGGAGAAGAAGCTTTCTTT CASSSLGEEAFF
. TRBJ2-1 TRBV3-1 few TGTGCCAGCAGCGATAGGGACAGCGGGAATGAGCAGTTCTTC CASSDRDSGNEQFF
. TRBJ2-3 TRBV7-9 many TGTGCCAGCAGCTTATACGGGGACACAGATACGCAGTATTTT CASSLYGDTDTQYF
TRBD2 TRBJ2-7 TRBV6-2/TRBV6-3 . TGTGCCAGCAGTTCAGGACTAGCGGCGTACGAGCAGTACTTC CASSSGLAAYEQYF
TRBD1 TRBJ1-4 TRBV4-2 few TGTGCCAGCTCCCCACGAACACAGGGGACTAATGAAAAACTGTTTTTT CASSPRTQGTNEKLFF
. TRBJ2-3 TRBV5-1 many TGCGCCAGCAGCTCGGAGGCCATAGATACGCAGTATTTT CASSSEAIDTQYF
. TRBJ2-3 TRBV6-1 few TGTGCCACCTTCGAGGGGGGTGTAGATACGCAGTATTTT CATFEGGVDTQYF
. TRBJ2-5 TRBV5-1 . TGCGCCAGCGGACAGTCCCAAGAGACCCAGTACTTC CASGQSQETQYF
TRBD2 TRBJ2-2 TRBV5-1 . TGCGCCAGCAGCCCCTCCGGGACTAGCCGTCACACCGGGGAGCTGTTTTTT CASSPSGTSRHTGELFF
. TRBJ1-2 TRBV6-1 few TGTGCCAGTCGTGGTGCGCGGGACAACTATGGCTACACCTTC CASRGARDNYGYTF
. TRBJ1-1 TRBV10-3 . TGTGCCATCCAGGCCTCAGGGACTGAAGCTTTCTTT CAIQASGTEAFF
. TRBJ1-5 TRBV20-1 few TGCAGTGCCGTCCCGGGACGCATGAATCAGCCCCAGCATTTT CSAVPGRMNQPQHF
. TRBJ1-3 TRBV7-9 few TGTGCCAGCAGCTTACGAGGGGACACCATATATTTT CASSLRGDTIYF